Listed below are T cell receptor beta chains from one sample, sequenced in a study of blood T cells in healthy people across ages. One entry per CDR3 protein, called by TCRdb with MiXCR from the 5' RACE reads. The sample contains 380,000 or so distinct CDR3 sequences, about 55% of which appear only once. Sequencing was done on a sample of blood. These receptors were obtained from a man in his 60s in good health. The CDR3 runs from the conserved cysteine through the conserved F or W. A D gene is named only where the DNA matches it firmly. Size tells how often a clone was seen (once, few, many) or the class of an expanded clone, and some rows leave it out.

clone size	D gene	V gene	J gene	CDR3 protein	CDR3 DNA
NA	TRBD2	TRBV14	TRBJ2-5	CASSKRTSGGGETQYF	TGTGCCAGCAGCAAACGGACTAGCGGGGGAGGAGAGACCCAGTACTTC
NA	TRBD1	TRBV6-6	TRBJ1-2	CASCDRTGRSSYGYTF	TGTGCCAGCTGTGACCGGACAGGGAGGTCGAGCTATGGCTACACCTTC
NA	NA	TRBV7-9	TRBJ1-5	CASSLDYQPQHF	TGTGCCAGCAGCTTAGACTATCAGCCCCAGCATTTT
few	NA	TRBV6-2/TRBV6-3	TRBJ2-7	CASTFRDFVNEQYF	TGTGCCAGCACCTTCCGGGACTTCGTCAACGAGCAGTACTTC
NA	TRBD2	TRBV3-1	TRBJ2-1	CASSHPRSGGLNEQFF	TGTGCCAGCAGCCACCCCCGTAGCGGGGGGCTGAATGAGCAGTTCTTC
NA	NA	TRBV12-3/TRBV12-4	TRBJ2-3	CASSLGLARPTDTQYF	TGTGCCAGCAGTTTAGGGCTAGCGAGACCCACAGATACGCAGTATTTT
once	TRBD1	TRBV28	TRBJ2-4	CAGSLGQARGEQYF	TGTGCCGGCAGTTTAGGACAGGCACGGGGTGAGCAGTACTTC
NA	TRBD2	TRBV7-2	TRBJ2-1	CATQATSGGATEQFF	TGTGCCACCCAGGCGACTAGCGGGGGGGCAACTGAGCAGTTCTTC
few	TRBD1	TRBV12-3/TRBV12-4	TRBJ2-1	CASSPGGGQGRYEQFF	TGTGCCAGCAGTCCGGGCGGGGGACAGGGGAGGTATGAGCAGTTCTTC
NA	TRBD2	TRBV7-9	TRBJ2-2	CASSVEGTSTGELFF	TGTGCCAGCAGCGTAGAAGGGACTAGCACCGGGGAGCTGTTTTTT
NA	TRBD2	TRBV7-9	TRBJ2-5	CASSSGTSVRETQYF	TGTGCCAGCAGCTCCGGGACTAGTGTTAGGGAGACCCAGTACTTC
NA	NA	TRBV20-1	TRBJ2-5	CSATGLQETQYF	TGCAGTGCTACGGGACTCCAAGAGACCCAGTACTTC
NA	NA	TRBV5-1	TRBJ2-1	CASSLGLKYYNEQFF	TGCGCCAGCTCATTGGGCCTGAAGTACTACAATGAGCAGTTCTTC
NA	TRBD1	TRBV7-3	TRBJ2-6	CASTRDRGVAGANVLTF	TGTGCCAGCACCCGGGACAGGGGTGTTGCTGGGGCCAACGTCCTGACTTTC
NA	NA	TRBV20-1	TRBJ2-3	CSASSSTDTQYF	TGCAGTGCCTCTAGTAGCACAGATACGCAGTATTTT
NA	NA	TRBV7-9	TRBJ1-4	CASSLVTATNEKLFF	TGTGCCAGCAGCTTGGTGACGGCAACTAATGAAAAACTGTTTTTT
few	TRBD1	TRBV27	TRBJ2-3	CASSSQTGWDTQYF	TGTGCCAGCAGTTCCCAGACAGGGTGGGATACGCAGTATTTT
few	NA	TRBV12-3/TRBV12-4	TRBJ2-3	CASSLREGPDTQYF	TGTGCCAGCAGTTTACGCGAGGGCCCAGATACGCAGTATTTT
few	TRBD2	TRBV20-1	TRBJ2-7	CSARGTGGFLDEQYF	TGCAGTGCTAGAGGAACGGGAGGGTTTTTGGACGAGCAGTACTTC
NA	NA	TRBV28	TRBJ2-6	CASTPPGHSASGANVLTF	TGTGCCAGCACCCCACCGGGACACTCCGCCTCTGGGGCCAACGTCCTGACTTTC
once	NA	TRBV7-3	TRBJ1-1	CASSSGEGGTEAFF	TGTGCCAGCAGCTCGGGGGAGGGGGGCACTGAAGCTTTCTTT
NA	NA	TRBV12-3/TRBV12-4	TRBJ1-4	CASSLAHGAGNEKLFF	TGTGCCAGCAGTTTAGCTCATGGGGCGGGTAATGAAAAACTGTTTTTT
NA	TRBD2	TRBV20-1	TRBJ2-7	CSARDRGAGEGYEQYF	TGCAGTGCTAGAGATCGGGGAGCGGGAGAAGGGTACGAGCAGTACTTC
NA	NA	TRBV4-1	TRBJ1-1	CASSQGPETNTEAFF	TGCGCCAGCAGCCAAGGCCCCGAGACGAACACTGAAGCTTTCTTT
NA	TRBD1	TRBV18	TRBJ2-7	CASSPQTGGNEQYF	TGTGCCAGCTCACCTCAGACAGGGGGCAACGAGCAGTACTTC
few	NA	TRBV20-1	TRBJ2-7	CSVSGIYEQYF	TGCAGTGTATCAGGGATCTACGAGCAGTACTTC
NA	NA	TRBV20-1	TRBJ2-4	CSANGAGGPGNIQYF	TGCAGTGCTAATGGGGCAGGAGGGCCAGGAAACATTCAGTACTTC